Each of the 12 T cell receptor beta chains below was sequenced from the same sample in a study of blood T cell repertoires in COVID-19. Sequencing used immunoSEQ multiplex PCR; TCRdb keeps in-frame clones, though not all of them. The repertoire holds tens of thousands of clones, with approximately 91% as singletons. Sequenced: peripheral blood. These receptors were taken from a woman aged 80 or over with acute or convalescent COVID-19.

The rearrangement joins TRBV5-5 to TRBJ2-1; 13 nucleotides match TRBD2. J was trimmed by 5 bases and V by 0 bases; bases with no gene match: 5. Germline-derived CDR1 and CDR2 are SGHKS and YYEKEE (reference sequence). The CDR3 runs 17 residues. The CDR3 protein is CASSLEIGTSGNNEQFF. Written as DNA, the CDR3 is TGTGCCAGCAGCTTGGAAATCGGGACTAGCGGGAACAATGAGCAGTTCTTC.

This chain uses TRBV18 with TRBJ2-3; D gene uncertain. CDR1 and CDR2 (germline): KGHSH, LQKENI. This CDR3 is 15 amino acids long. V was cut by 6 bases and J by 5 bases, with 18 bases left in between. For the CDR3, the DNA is TGTGCCAGCTCCCTAATCCATATATCGAAAGATACGCAGTATTTT. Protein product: CASSLIHISKDTQYF.

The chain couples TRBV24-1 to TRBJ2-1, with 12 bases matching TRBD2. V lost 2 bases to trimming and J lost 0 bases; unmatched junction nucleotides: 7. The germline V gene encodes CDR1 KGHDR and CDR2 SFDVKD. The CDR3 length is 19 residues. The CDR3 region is CATSDSPSGRGSSYNEQFF. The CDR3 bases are TGTGCCACCAGTGATTCCCCTAGCGGGAGGGGAAGCTCCTACAATGAGCAGTTCTTC.

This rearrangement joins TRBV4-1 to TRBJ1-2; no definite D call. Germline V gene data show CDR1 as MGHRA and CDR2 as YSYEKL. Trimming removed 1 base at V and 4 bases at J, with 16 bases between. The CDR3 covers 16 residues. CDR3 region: CASSQGQALRSYGYTF. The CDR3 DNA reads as TGCGCCAGCAGCCAAGGCCAGGCCTTAAGGTCCTATGGCTACACCTTC.

This CDR3 is CASSLRGSYEQYF. The CDR3 DNA is TGTGCCAGCAGCCTTCGCGGGTCCTACGAGCAGTACTTC. The chain couples TRBV7-9 to TRBJ2-7; perhaps TRBD2 as D (5 bases). The CDR3 runs 13 residues. Germline V gene data show CDR1 as SEHNR and CDR2 as FQNEAQ (reference sequence). V lost 5 bases to trimming and J lost 1 base, with 9 bases between them.

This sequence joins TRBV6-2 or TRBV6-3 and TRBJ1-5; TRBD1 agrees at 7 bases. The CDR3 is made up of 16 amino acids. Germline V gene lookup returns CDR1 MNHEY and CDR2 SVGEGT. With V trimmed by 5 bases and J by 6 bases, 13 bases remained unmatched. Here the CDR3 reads CASSGTDRTYPQPQHF. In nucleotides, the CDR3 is TGTGCCAGCAGTGGGACGGACAGGACCTACCCTCAGCCCCAGCATTTT.

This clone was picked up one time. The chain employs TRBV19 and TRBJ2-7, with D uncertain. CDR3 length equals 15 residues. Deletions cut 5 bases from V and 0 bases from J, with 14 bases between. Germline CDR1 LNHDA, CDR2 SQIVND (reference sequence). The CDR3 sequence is CASSSQVTISYEQYF. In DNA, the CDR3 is TGTGCCAGTAGTTCCCAGGTCACGATCTCCTACGAGCAGTACTTC.

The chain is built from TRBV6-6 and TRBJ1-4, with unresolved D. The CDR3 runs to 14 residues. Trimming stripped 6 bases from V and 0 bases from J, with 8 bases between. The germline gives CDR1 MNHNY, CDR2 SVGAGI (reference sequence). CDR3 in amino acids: CASRLASTNEKLFF. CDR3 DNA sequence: TGTGCCAGCAGGCTAGCGTCAACTAATGAAAAACTGTTTTTT.

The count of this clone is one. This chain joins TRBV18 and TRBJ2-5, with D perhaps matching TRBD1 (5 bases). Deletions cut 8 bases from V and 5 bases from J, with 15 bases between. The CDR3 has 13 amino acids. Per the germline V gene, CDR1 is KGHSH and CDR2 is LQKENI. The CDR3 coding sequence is TGTGCCAGCGCTGACAGAATTTGGGAGACCCAGTACTTC. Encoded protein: CASADRIWETQYF.

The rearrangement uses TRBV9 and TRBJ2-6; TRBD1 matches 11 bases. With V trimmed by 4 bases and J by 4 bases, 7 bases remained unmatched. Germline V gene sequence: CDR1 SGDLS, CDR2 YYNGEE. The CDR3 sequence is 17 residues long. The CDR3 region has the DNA TGTGCCAGCAGCCTTGGACAGGGGGCCGGAGGGGCCAACGTCCTGACTTTC. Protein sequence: CASSLGQGAGGANVLTF.

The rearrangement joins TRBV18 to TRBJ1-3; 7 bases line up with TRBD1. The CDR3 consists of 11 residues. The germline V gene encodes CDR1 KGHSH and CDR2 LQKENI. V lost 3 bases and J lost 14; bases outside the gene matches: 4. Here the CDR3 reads CASSPPGQLYF. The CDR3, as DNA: TGTGCCAGCTCACCCCCGGGACAGCTATATTTT.

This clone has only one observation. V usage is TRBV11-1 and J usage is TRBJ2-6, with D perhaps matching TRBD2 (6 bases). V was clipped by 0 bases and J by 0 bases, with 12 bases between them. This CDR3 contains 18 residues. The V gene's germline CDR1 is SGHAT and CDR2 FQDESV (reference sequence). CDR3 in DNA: TGTGCCAGCAGCTTAGCGGCGGGGAGATTCTCTGGGGCCAACGTCCTGACTTTC. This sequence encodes CASSLAAGRFSGANVLTF.